Listed below are T cell receptor beta chains from one sample, sequenced in a study of blood T cells in healthy people across ages. Each CDR3 protein gets one entry after TCRdb re-called the 5' RACE reads with MiXCR. Of about 1.8 million distinct CDR3 sequences in the sample, less than 50% are singletons; the top ten hold less than 2.5%. Sequencing used blood. The receptor set was obtained from a woman aged 35 to 49 in good health. Both conserved end residues are part of each CDR3. The D gene is left open where the match is weak. Expanded clones get a size class; other rows say once, few or many, or leave the size out.

D gene	V gene	J gene	clone size	CDR3 DNA	CDR3 protein
.	TRBV6-5	TRBJ2-5	.	TGTGCCAGCAGCCCAAATGTGGAGACCCAGTACTTC	CASSPNVETQYF
.	TRBV7-9	TRBJ2-3	.	TGTGCCAGCAGCTTAGATTCGCCTCATACGCAGTATTTT	CASSLDSPHTQYF
.	TRBV28	TRBJ1-2	.	TGTGCCACAACACCGCTGACAGGAAGCTATGGCTACACCTTC	CATTPLTGSYGYTF
TRBD1	TRBV10-2	TRBJ2-6	.	TGCGCCAGCAGTGAGCGGACAGGGTCTGGGGCCAACGTCCTGACTTTC	CASSERTGSGANVLTF
TRBD1	TRBV4-3	TRBJ1-2	.	TGCGCCAGCAGTCCTTCCGGGACAGACCACTTAAGGGCATATGGCTACACCTTC	CASSPSGTDHLRAYGYTF
.	TRBV12-3/TRBV12-4	TRBJ1-2	.	TGTGCCAGCAGTCCCGAGTCGGACTATGGCTACACCTTC	CASSPESDYGYTF
.	TRBV29-1	TRBJ2-5	.	TGCAGCGAAGAAAGGGGGGCCGGGGAGACCCAGTACTTC	CSEERGAGETQYF
.	TRBV25-1	TRBJ2-6	few	TGTGCCAGCAGTGACTCCGGAAGACACTCTGGGGCCAACGTCCTGACTTTC	CASSDSGRHSGANVLTF
.	TRBV7-2	TRBJ1-2	.	TGTGCCAGCCCCCTGGCGGGTCTCGGCTACACCTTC	CASPLAGLGYTF
.	TRBV29-1	TRBJ1-5	.	TGCAGCGTTGTTGCCCCTAGCAATCAGCCCCAGCATTTT	CSVVAPSNQPQHF
.	TRBV3-1	TRBJ1-5	.	TGTGCCAGCAGCCAAGGGCAGTTGCGTACTAGTAGGCCCCAGCATTTT	CASSQGQLRTSRPQHF
TRBD1	TRBV5-1	TRBJ2-7	.	TGCGCCAGCAGCTTGCCCGGACAGGGGGCCGAGCAGTACTTC	CASSLPGQGAEQYF
TRBD1	TRBV15	TRBJ1-6	.	TGTGCCACCAGCAGGACAGGACAGGGCGGCTCACCCCTCCACTTT	CATSRTGQGGSPLHF
.	TRBV5-1	TRBJ2-5	.	TGCGCCAGCAGCGGAAGGGGGATAACTCAAGAGACCCAGTACTTC	CASSGRGITQETQYF
.	TRBV3-1	TRBJ2-5	many	TGTGCCAGCAGCCAGACTGGGGTAGAGACCCAGTACTTC	CASSQTGVETQYF
.	TRBV10-3	TRBJ2-5	few	TGTGCCATCAGTGAGTCGTTGGGAACGGGGGAGACCCAGTACTTC	CAISESLGTGETQYF
.	TRBV4-3	TRBJ1-2	.	TGCGCCAGCAGCCAAAGGAGGGTCGTCTATGGCTACACCTTC	CASSQRRVVYGYTF
TRBD1	TRBV20-1	TRBJ2-1	.	TGCAGTGCTACCAGGACAGGGGGCGCATACAATGAGCAGTTCTTC	CSATRTGGAYNEQFF
TRBD1	TRBV6-5	TRBJ1-6	.	TGTGCCAGCAGTTACGGGGGATCAGGCCAGGGGGGGAATTCACCCCTCCACTTT	CASSYGGSGQGGNSPLHF
.	TRBV7-9	TRBJ1-2	.	TGTGCCAGCACCCAGGGAACCTCTAACTATGGCTACACCTTC	CASTQGTSNYGYTF
.	TRBV20-1	TRBJ2-3	.	TGCAGTGCACTCAGGACAGAAACAGATACGCAGTATTTT	CSALRTETDTQYF
.	TRBV20-1	TRBJ1-6	.	TGCAGTGCCCGACCGCAGCTTAACAATTCACCCCTCCACTTT	CSARPQLNNSPLHF
.	TRBV12-3/TRBV12-4	TRBJ2-4	.	TGTGCCAGCAGGCCCCGAGGGACTGAGGTCAAAAACATTCAGTACTTC	CASRPRGTEVKNIQYF
.	TRBV28	TRBJ2-7	once	TGTGCCAGCAGTTTATCGCTCATCCATAAGGACAGCTCCTACGAGCAGTACTTC	CASSLSLIHKDSSYEQYF
.	TRBV4-2	TRBJ1-5	many	TGTGCCAGCAGCCACGCTGACAGGACGAATCAGCCCCAGCATTTT	CASSHADRTNQPQHF
.	TRBV9	TRBJ2-3	.	TGTGCCAGCAGCGTAGTAGGGCAGGGACTCACAGATACGCAGTATTTT	CASSVVGQGLTDTQYF
.	TRBV20-1	TRBJ2-1	.	TGCAGTGCTAGTCCCCAGGGCAATGAGCAGTTCTTC	CSASPQGNEQFF
TRBD1	TRBV4-3	TRBJ2-1	.	TGCGCCAGCAGCCAGGTTCCAGGGGGCAGGGCCAATGAGCAGTTCTTC	CASSQVPGGRANEQFF
TRBD1	TRBV6-2/TRBV6-3	TRBJ1-1	few	TGTGCCAGCAGTTACACTCCTGGGACAGGAATGAACACTGAAGCTTTCTTT	CASSYTPGTGMNTEAFF